The entry that follows covers one T cell receptor beta chain sequence. Its antigen is not known. The data were obtained in a study of CD4+ T cells in melanoma. Study findings and constraints: CD8+ T cell, macrophage and B cell function reportedly correlated with neoantigen-specific CD4+ T cells. In melanoma, neoantigen-specific CD4+ T cells reportedly differed in differentiation state.

Clones were read by immunoSEQ multiplex PCR, and TCRdb kept only the in-frame ones, dropping some. Of about 6,500 clones detected, around 50% appear once; the ten largest clones hold about 16%. The TCR comes from a human donor with melanoma. The sample comprised cells from a culture (not recorded whether cultured in vitro).

The CDR3 nucleotides are TGTGCCAGCAGACAGAGCGGGGGTACTGAAGCTTTCTTT. This translates into CASRQSGGTEAFF. The gene calls are TRBV7-9 and TRBJ1-1, with D maybe TRBD1 (5 bases). The CDR3 runs to 13 residues. The germline V gene encodes CDR1 SEHNR and CDR2 FQNEAQ (reference sequence). V was clipped by 6 bases and J by 5 bases, with 13 bases between them.